These 12 T cell receptor beta chains were sequenced from one sample in a study of chemoradiotherapy in HPV16-positive cancers. Profiled with immunoSEQ multiplex PCR; TCRdb holds only in-frame clones, not every one. The data hold around 62,000 clones, with around nine tenths observed a single time. The source was blood, collected from a patient who underwent chemoradiotherapy. Source of these receptors: a human donor with HPV-associated anogenital cancer.

This chain joins TRBV10-3 and TRBJ1-2, with 7 bases matching TRBD1. Per the germline V gene, CDR1 is ENHRY and CDR2 is SYGVKD. With 6 bases clipped from V and 13 bases from J, the junction kept 14 bases outside the gene matches. This CDR3 has 13 amino acids. The CDR3 DNA follows: TGTGCCATCAGACTAGAGGTAGGGGGCGAACTCACCTTC. Residues: CAIRLEVGGELTF.

The sample holds a few counts of this clone. The rearrangement joins TRBV11-2 to TRBJ2-3; weak D call: TRBD1 (6 bases). The V end lost 0 bases, the J end lost 5 bases, and 12 bases lay between the germline ends. In germline, CDR1 is SGHAT, CDR2 FQNNGV. This CDR3 contains 15 residues. CDR3 region: CASSLEGARVDTQYF. In DNA, the CDR3 is TGTGCCAGCAGCTTAGAGGGGGCGCGAGTAGATACGCAGTATTTT.

This rearrangement joins TRBV6-1 to TRBJ2-5; D is uncertain. The V end was cut by 4 bases, the J end by 4 bases, with 10 bases between. Germline loops: CDR1 MNHNS, CDR2 SASEGT. CDR3 length equals 13 residues. For the CDR3, the DNA is TGTGCCAGCAGTGGAAGGGCCGCAGAGACCCAGTACTTC. It encodes CASSGRAAETQYF.

This chain joins TRBV2 and TRBJ2-3; 10 nucleotides agree with TRBD2. Trimming removed 7 bases from V and 4 bases from J; junction bases left unmatched: 11. The CDR3 sequence is 16 residues long. Germline lookup yields CDR1 SNHLY and CDR2 FYNNEI. The CDR3 is CASKLTSGSRSDTQYF. DNA for the CDR3: TGTGCCAGCAAGTTGACTAGCGGGTCTCGGTCAGATACGCAGTATTTT.

V and J are TRBV4-2 and TRBJ2-7; possible D gene TRBD2, 5 bases. Trimming left V 3 bases short and J 2 bases short, with 17 bases between. This CDR3 is 16 amino acids long. The germline gives CDR1 LGHNA, CDR2 YNFKEQ. CDR3 region: CASSQRASQRPYEQYF. CDR3 sequence (DNA): TGTGCCAGCAGCCAGCGGGCCAGTCAGCGGCCCTACGAGCAGTACTTC.

The CDR3 sequence: CASSPPGLAGLGAQYF. DNA of the CDR3: TGCGCCAGCAGCCCCCCGGGACTAGCGGGGTTGGGGGCCCAGTACTTC. The V gene is TRBV4-1, the J gene TRBJ2-5; 13 bases align to TRBD2. The trim removed 4 bases at V and 9 bases at J, leaving 11 bases unmatched. This CDR3 spans 16 amino acids. Per the germline V gene, CDR1 is MGHRA and CDR2 is YSYEKL.

The rearrangement links TRBV19 to TRBJ1-4; no reliable D call. CDR1 is LNHDA and CDR2 is SQIVND in the germline V gene (reference sequence). V was cut by 3 bases and J by 0 bases, with 11 bases left in between. The CDR3 spans 16 residues. DNA for the CDR3: TGTGCCAGTAGTATCGGGTCTCTTGCAACTAATGAAAAACTGTTTTTT. It yields the protein CASSIGSLATNEKLFF.

The rearrangement links TRBV29-1 to TRBJ1-1, with 9 bases matching TRBD1. Germline V gene data show CDR1 as SQVTM and CDR2 as ANQGSEA. V trimming: 6 bases; J trimming: 4 bases; junction bases outside the gene matches: 9. The CDR3 contains 14 residues. The CDR3 region has the DNA TGCAGCGTGCAAGATGGGACAGGGCGCACTGAAGCTTTCTTT. Protein product: CSVQDGTGRTEAFF.

This rearrangement joins TRBV7-9 to TRBJ2-7; the D gene is possibly TRBD1 (5 bases). V shed 5 bases and J shed 2 bases, with 16 bases lying between them. Germline V lookup: CDR1 SEHNR, CDR2 FQNEAQ (reference sequence). The length of the CDR3 is 15 residues. In nucleotides, the CDR3 is TGTGCCAGCAGCCAAGGTCCAGGGCGAACCTACGAGCAGTACTTC. Protein product: CASSQGPGRTYEQYF.

The chain links TRBV10-2 to TRBJ1-1, with D unclear. This CDR3 region has 15 residues. V lost 0 bases to trimming and J lost 4 bases, with 12 bases between them. CDR1 WSHSY and CDR2 SAAADI come from the germline V gene. CDR3 amino acids: CASSESTQSGTEAFF. CDR3 nucleotides: TGCGCCAGCAGTGAGTCGACTCAGAGCGGCACTGAAGCTTTCTTT.

This chain connects TRBV11-2 to TRBJ1-2; 8 bases map to TRBD1. Germline V CDR1 and CDR2: SGHAT, FQNNGV. Trimming at V came to 4 bases and at J to 3 bases, leaving 4 bases not matched to a gene. CDR3 length: 14 amino acids. The CDR3 nucleotides read TGTGCCAGCAGCTCCCTGACAGGGGACTATGGCTACACCTTC. It yields the protein CASSSLTGDYGYTF.

The J gene is TRBJ1-2, the V gene TRBV6-1; D remains unclear. Germline V CDR1 and CDR2: MNHNS, SASEGT. The V gene lost 1 base and the J gene lost 0 bases, with 9 bases spanning the gap. This CDR3 contains 15 residues. CDR3 sequence reads: CASSEGLGTNYGYTF. The CDR3 DNA sequence: TGTGCCAGCAGTGAAGGTTTAGGAACTAACTATGGCTACACCTTC.